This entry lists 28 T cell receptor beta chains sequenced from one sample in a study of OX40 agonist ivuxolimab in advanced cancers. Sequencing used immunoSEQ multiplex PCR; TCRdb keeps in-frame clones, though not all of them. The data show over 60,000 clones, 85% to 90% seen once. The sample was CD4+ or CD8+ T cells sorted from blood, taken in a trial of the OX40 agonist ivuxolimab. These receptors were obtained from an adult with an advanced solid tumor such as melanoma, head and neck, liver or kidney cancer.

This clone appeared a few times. The CDR3 DNA sequence: TGTGCCAGCTTATCGGCTGACGGGACAGCTAATGAAAAACTGTTTTTT. Encoded protein: CASLSADGTANEKLFF. This chain uses TRBV19 with TRBJ1-4, with 7 bases aligning to TRBD1. The V gene end was trimmed by 9 bases and the J gene end by 3 bases; junction bases not matched to a gene: 13. The CDR3 consists of 16 residues. Per the germline V gene, CDR1 is LNHDA and CDR2 is SQIVND (reference sequence).

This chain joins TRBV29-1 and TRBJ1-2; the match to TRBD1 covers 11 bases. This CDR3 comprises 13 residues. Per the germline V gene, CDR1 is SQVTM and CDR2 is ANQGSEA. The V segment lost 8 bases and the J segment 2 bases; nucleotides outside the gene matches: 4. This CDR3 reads CSTWTGGNYGYTF. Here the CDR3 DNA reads TGCAGCACTTGGACAGGGGGCAACTATGGCTACACCTTC.

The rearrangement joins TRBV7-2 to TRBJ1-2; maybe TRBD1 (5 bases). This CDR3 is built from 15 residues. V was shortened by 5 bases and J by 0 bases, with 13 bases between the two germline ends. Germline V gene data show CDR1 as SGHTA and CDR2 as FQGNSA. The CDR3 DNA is TGTGCCAGCAGCAATCGACAGCAGCCTAACTATGGCTACACCTTC. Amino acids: CASSNRQQPNYGYTF.

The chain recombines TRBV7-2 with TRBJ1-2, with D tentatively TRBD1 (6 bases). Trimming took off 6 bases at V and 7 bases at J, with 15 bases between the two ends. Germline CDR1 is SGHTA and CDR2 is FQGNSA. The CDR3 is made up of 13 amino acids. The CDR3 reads CASSGSQGIGYTF. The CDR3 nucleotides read TGTGCCAGCAGTGGAAGTCAGGGGATTGGCTACACCTTC.

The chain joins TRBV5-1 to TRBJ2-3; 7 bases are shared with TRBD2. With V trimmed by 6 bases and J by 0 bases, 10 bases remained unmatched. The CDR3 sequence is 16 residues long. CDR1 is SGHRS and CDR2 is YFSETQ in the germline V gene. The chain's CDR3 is CASTLPTSASTDTQYF. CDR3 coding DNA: TGCGCCAGCACCCTCCCCACTAGCGCTAGCACAGATACGCAGTATTTT.

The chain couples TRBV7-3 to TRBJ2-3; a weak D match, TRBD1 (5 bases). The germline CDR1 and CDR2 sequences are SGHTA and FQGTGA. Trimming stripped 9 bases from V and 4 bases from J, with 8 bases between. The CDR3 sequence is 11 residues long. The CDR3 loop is CASGAADTQYF. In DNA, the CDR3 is TGTGCCAGTGGGGCAGCAGATACGCAGTATTTT.

In DNA form, the CDR3 reads TGTGCCAGCAGTTACTCGACAGGGGTTAGGTACAATGAGCAGTTCTTC. Its protein is CASSYSTGVRYNEQFF. This chain links TRBV6-6 with TRBJ2-1; TRBD1 matches at 8 bases. Unmatched junction bases numbered 5, after V lost 0 bases and J lost 4 bases. Germline CDR1 reads MNHNY; CDR2 reads SVGAGI (reference sequence). The CDR3 totals 16 residues.

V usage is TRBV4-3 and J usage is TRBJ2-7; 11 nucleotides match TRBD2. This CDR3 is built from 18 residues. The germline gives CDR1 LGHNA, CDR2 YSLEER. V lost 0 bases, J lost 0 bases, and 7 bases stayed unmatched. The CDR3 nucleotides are TGCGCCAGCAGCCAAGATCGGGCGCTAGCGGGGGGCTCCTACGAGCAGTACTTC. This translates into CASSQDRALAGGSYEQYF.

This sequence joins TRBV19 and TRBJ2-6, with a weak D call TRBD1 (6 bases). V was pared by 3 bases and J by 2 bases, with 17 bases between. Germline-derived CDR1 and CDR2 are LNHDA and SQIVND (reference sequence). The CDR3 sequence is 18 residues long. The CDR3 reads CASSMEGRGTTGANVLTF. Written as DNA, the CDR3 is TGTGCCAGTAGTATGGAAGGCAGGGGTACGACTGGGGCCAACGTCCTGACTTTC.

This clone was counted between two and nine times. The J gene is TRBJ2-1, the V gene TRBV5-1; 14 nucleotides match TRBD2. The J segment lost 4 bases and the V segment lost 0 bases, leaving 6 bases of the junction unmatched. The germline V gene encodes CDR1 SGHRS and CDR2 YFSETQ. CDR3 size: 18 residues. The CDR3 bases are TGCGCCAGCAGCTTGGTGGGGACTAGCGGGGGAACTTACAATGAGCAGTTCTTC. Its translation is CASSLVGTSGGTYNEQFF.

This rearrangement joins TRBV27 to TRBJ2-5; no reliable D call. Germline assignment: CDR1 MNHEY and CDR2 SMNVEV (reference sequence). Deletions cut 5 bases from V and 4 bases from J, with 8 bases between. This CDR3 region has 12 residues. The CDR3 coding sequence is TGTGCCAGCAGTCCCCCTGGAGAGACCCAGTACTTC. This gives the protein CASSPPGETQYF.

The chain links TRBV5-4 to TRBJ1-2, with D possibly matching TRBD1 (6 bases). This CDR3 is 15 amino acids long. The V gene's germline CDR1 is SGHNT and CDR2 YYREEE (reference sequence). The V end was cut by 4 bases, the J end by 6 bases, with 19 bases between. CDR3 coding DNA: TGTGCCAGCAGCCAAGGAGGGGCAGGGGTCCATGGCTACACCTTC. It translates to CASSQGGAGVHGYTF. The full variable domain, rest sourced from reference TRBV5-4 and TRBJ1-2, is ETGVTQSPTHLIKTRGQQVTLRCSSQSGHNTVSWYQQALGQGPQFIFQYYREEENGRGNFPPRFSGLQFPNYSSELNVNALELDDSALYLCASSQGGAGVHGYTFGSGTRLTVV.

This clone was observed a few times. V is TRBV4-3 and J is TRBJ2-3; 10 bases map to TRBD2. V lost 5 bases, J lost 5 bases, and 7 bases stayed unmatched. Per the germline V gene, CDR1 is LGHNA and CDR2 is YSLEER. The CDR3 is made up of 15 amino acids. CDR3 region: CASSWSSGGGDTQYF. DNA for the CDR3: TGCGCCAGCAGCTGGTCTAGCGGGGGAGGAGATACGCAGTATTTT.

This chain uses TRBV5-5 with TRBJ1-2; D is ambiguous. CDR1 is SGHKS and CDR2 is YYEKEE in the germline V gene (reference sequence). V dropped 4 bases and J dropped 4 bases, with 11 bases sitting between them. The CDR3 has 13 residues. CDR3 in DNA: TGTGCCAGCAGCCCCGTAGCCGGCTATGGCTACACCTTC. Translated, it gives CASSPVAGYGYTF.

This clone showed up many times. The chain's CDR3 is CASQPGTGGSPLHF. The CDR3 DNA is TGTGCCAGTCAACCCGGGACAGGAGGCTCCCCCCTCCACTTT. The genes are TRBV19 and TRBJ1-6, with 8 bases fitting TRBD1. The CDR3 totals 14 residues. Per germline, CDR1 LNHDA and CDR2 SQIVND (reference sequence). Losses at the gene ends were 8 bases for V and 13 bases for J; bases not matched to a gene: 13.

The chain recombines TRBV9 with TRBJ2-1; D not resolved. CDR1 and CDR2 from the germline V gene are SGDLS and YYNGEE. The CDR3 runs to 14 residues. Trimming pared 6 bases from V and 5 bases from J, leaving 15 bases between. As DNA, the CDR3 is TGTGCCAGCACCCCCGATGGATACAACAATGAGCAGTTCTTC. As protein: CASTPDGYNNEQFF.

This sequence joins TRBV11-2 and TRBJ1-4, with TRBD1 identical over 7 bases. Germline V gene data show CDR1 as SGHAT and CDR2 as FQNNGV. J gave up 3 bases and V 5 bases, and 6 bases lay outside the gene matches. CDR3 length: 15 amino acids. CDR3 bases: TGTGCCAGCAGCCCCCACAGGGGTCCTAATGAAAAACTGTTTTTT. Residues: CASSPHRGPNEKLFF.

This chain's CDR3 is CASSGTSGGETQYF. The CDR3 nucleotides are TGCGCCAGCAGCGGGACTAGCGGGGGGGAGACCCAGTACTTC. The chain employs TRBV5-1 and TRBJ2-5; 15 bases align to TRBD2. There are 14 residues in the CDR3. Unmatched junction bases numbered 0, after V lost 4 bases and J lost 5 bases. Germline-derived CDR1 and CDR2 are SGHRS and YFSETQ.

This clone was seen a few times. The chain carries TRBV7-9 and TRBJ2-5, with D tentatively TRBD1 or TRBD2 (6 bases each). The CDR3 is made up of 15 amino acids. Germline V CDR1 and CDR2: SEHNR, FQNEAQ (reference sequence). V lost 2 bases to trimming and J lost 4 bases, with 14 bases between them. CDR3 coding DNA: TGTGCCAGCAGCTTATCTCGTTGGGGGGCAGAGACCCAGTACTTC. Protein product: CASSLSRWGAETQYF.

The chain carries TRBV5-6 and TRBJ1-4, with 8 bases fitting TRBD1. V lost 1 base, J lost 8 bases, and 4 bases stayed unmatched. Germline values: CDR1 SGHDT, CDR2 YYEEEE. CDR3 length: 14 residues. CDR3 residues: CASSLQGAGEKLFF. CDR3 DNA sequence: TGTGCCAGCAGCTTGCAGGGGGCAGGGGAAAAACTGTTTTTT.

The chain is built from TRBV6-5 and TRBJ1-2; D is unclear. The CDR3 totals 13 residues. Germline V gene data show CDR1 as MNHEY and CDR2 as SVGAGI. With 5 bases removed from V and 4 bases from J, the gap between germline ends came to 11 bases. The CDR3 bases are TGTGCCAGCAGTCCTTCTCGTGGCTATGGCTACACCTTC. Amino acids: CASSPSRGYGYTF.

The CDR3 spells CASSPRGSTDTQYF. CDR3 nucleotides: TGTGCCAGCAGCCCACGGGGGAGCACAGATACGCAGTATTTT. This chain uses TRBV9 with TRBJ2-3, with a tentative D call TRBD2 (6 bases). This CDR3 has 14 residues. Per germline, CDR1 SGDLS and CDR2 YYNGEE. V lost 4 bases to trimming and J lost 0 bases, with 9 bases between them. Full variable domain (remainder filled in from reference TRBV9 and TRBJ2-3): DSGVTQTPKHLITATGQRVTLRCSPRSGDLSVYWYQQSLDQGLQFLIQYYNGEERAKGNILERFSAQQFPDLHSELNLSSLELGDSALYFCASSPRGSTDTQYFGPGTRLTVL.

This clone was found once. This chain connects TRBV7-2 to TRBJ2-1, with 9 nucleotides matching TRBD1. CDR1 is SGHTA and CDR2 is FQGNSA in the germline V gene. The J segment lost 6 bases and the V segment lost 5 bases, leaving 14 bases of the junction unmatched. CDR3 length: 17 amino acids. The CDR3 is CASSPQSGQGPFNEQFF. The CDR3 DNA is TGTGCCAGCAGCCCCCAATCGGGACAGGGACCTTTCAATGAGCAGTTCTTC.

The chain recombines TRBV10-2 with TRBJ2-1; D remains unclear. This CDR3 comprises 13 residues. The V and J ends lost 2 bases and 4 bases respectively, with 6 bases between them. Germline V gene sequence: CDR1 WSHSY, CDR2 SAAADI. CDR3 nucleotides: TGCGCCAGCAGTGAGGTCGATTACAATGAGCAGTTCTTC. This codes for CASSEVDYNEQFF.

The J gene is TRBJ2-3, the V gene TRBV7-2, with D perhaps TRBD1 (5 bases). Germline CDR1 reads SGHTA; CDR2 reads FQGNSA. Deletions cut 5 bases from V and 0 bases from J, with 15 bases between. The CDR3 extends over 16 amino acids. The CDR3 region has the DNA TGTGCCAGCAGCCCAGCACAGGTTACTAGCACAGATACGCAGTATTTT. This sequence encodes CASSPAQVTSTDTQYF.

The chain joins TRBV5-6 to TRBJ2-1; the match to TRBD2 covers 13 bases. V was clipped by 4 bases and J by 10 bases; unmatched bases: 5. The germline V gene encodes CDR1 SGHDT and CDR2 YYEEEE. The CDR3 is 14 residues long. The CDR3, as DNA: TGTGCCAGCAGCCCGGGACTAGCGGGGCTCGAGCAGTTCTTC. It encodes CASSPGLAGLEQFF.

The CDR3 DNA reads as TGTGCCAGCAGCTCCGCACAGGGGGCGGAGTATGGCTACACCTTC. Translated, it gives CASSSAQGAEYGYTF. The genes are TRBV7-2 and TRBJ1-2, with 9 bases fitting TRBD1. The CDR3 is 15 amino acids. Trimming at V came to 4 bases and at J to 5 bases, leaving 8 bases not matched to a gene. Germline CDR1 SGHTA, CDR2 FQGNSA.

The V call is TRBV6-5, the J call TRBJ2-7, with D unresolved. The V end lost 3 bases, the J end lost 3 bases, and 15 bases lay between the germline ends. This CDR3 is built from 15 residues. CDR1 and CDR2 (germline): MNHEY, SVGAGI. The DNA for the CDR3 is TGTGCCAGCAGTTATCCCTCCTCCGCCAACTACGAGCAGTACTTC. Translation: CASSYPSSANYEQYF.